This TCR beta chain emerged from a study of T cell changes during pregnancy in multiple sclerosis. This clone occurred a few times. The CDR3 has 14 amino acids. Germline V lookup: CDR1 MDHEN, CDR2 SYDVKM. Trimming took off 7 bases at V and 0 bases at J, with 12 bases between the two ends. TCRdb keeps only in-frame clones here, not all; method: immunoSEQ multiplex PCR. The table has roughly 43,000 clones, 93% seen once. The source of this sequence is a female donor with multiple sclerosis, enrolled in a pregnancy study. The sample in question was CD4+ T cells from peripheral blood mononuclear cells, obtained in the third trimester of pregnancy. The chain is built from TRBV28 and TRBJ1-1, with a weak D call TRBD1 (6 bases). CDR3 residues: CASTAGALNTEAFF. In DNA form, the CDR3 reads TGTGCCAGCACTGCAGGGGCCCTGAACACTGAAGCTTTCTTT.